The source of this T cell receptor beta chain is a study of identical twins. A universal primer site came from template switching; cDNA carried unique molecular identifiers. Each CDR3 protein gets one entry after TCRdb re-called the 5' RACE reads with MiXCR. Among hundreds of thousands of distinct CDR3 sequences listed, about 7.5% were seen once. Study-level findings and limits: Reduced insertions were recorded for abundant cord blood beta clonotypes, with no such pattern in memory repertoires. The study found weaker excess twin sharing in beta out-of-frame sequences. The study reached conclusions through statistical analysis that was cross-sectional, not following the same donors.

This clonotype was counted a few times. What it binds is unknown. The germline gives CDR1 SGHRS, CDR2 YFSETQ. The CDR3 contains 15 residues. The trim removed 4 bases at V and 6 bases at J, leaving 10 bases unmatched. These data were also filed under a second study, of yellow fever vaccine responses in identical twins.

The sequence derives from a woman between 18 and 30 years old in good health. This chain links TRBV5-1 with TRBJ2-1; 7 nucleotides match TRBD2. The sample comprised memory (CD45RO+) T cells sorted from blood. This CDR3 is CASSKPGWGGNEQFF. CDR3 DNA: TGCGCCAGCAGCAAGCCGGGGTGGGGGGGCAATGAGCAGTTCTTC.